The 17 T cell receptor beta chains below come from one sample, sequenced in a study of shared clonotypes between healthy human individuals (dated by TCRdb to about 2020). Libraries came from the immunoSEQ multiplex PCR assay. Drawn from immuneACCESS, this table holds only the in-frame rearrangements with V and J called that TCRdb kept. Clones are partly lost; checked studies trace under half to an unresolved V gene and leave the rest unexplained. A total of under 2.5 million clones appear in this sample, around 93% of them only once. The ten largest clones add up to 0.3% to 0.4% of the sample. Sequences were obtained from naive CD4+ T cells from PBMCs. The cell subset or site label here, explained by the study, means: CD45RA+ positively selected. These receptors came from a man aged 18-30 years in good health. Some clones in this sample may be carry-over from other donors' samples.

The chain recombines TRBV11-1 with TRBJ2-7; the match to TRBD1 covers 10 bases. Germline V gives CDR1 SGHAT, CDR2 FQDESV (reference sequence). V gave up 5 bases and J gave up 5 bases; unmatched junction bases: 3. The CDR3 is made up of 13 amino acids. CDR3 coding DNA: TGTGCCAGCAGCCCAGACAGGGGGCACGAGCAGTACTTC. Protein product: CASSPDRGHEQYF.

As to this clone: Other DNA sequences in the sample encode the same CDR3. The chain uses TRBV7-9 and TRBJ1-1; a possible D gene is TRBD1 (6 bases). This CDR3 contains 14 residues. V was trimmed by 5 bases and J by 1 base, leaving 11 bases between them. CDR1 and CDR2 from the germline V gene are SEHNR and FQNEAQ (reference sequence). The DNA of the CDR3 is TGTGCCAGCAGCGCCGACAGGTGGAACACTGAAGCTTTCTTT. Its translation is CASSADRWNTEAFF.

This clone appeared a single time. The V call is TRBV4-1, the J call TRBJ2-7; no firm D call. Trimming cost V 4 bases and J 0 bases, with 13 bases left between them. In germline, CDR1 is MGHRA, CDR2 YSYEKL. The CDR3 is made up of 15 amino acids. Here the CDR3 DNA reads TGCGCCAGCAGCCGGACCTCAACGAGCTCCTACGAGCAGTACTTC. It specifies CASSRTSTSSYEQYF.

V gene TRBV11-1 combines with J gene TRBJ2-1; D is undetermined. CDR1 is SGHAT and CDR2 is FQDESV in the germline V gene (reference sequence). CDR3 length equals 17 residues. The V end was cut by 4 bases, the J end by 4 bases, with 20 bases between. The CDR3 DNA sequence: TGTGCCAGCAGCTCGAAAGCTCTGCGGCCCAAGTACAATGAGCAGTTCTTC. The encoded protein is CASSSKALRPKYNEQFF. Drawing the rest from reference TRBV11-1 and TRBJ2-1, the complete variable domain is EAEVAQSPRYKITEKSQAVAFWCDPISGHATLYWYRQILGQGPELLVQFQDESVVDDSQLPKDRFSAERLKGVDSTLKIQPAELGDSAMYLCASSSKALRPKYNEQFFGPGTRLTVL.

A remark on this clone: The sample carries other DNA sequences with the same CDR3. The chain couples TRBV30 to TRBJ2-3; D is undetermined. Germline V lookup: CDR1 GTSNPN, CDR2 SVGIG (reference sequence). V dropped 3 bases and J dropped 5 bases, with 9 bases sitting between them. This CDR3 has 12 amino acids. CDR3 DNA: TGTGCCTGGAGCGGGTATGGAGATACGCAGTATTTT. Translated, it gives CAWSGYGDTQYF.

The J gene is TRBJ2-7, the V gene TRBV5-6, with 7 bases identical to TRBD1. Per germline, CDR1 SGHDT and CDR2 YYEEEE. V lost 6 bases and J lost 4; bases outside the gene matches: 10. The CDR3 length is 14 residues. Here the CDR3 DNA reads TGTGCCAGCACCCTCAGACAGGGTAATTACGAGCAGTACTTC. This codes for CASTLRQGNYEQYF.

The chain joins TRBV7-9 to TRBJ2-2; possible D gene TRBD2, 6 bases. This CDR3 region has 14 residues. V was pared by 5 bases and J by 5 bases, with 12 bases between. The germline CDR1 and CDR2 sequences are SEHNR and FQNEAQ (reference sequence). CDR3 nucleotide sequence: TGTGCCAGCAGCCCCACCCGGGGGACCGGGGAGCTGTTTTTT. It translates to CASSPTRGTGELFF.

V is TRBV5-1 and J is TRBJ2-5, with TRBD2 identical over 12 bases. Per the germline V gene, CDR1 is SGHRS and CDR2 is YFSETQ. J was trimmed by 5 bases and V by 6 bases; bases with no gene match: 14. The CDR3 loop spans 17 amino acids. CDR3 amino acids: CASTSGASGRAIETQYF. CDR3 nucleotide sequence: TGCGCCAGCACCTCTGGGGCTAGCGGGAGGGCCATTGAGACCCAGTACTTC.

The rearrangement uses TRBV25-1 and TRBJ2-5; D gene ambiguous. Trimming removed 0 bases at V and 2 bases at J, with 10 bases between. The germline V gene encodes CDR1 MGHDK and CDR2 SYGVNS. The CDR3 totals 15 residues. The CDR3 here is CASSEYRTVQETQYF. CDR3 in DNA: TGTGCCAGCAGTGAATACCGGACCGTTCAAGAGACCCAGTACTTC.

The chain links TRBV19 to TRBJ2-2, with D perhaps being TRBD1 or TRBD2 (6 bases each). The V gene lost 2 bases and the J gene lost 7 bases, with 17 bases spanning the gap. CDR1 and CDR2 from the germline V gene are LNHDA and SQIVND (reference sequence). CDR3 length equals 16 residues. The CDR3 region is CASSIPPGGGYGELFF. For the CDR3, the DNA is TGTGCCAGTAGTATACCTCCCGGGGGCGGCTACGGGGAGCTGTTTTTT.

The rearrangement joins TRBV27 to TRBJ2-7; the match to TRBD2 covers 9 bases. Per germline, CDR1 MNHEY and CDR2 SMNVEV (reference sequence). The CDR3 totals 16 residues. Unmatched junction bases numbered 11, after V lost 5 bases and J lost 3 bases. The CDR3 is CASSPPRRAGGYEQYF. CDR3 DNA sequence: TGTGCCAGCAGTCCACCACGACGAGCGGGGGGCTACGAGCAGTACTTC.

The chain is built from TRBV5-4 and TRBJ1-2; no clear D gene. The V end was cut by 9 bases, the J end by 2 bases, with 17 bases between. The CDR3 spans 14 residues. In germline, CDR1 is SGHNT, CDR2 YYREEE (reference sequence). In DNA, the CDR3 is TGTGCCACCCACCGAGGGCAGGAAAACTATGGCTACACCTTC. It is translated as CATHRGQENYGYTF.

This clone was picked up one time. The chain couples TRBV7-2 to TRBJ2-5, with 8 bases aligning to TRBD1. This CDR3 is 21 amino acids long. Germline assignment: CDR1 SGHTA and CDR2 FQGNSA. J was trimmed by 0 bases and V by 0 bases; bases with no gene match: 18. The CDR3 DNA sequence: TGTGCCAGCAGCTTAGCTAAAGTCGGCAGGGGGCTTATCAGGTACCAAGAGACCCAGTACTTC. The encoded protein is CASSLAKVGRGLIRYQETQYF.

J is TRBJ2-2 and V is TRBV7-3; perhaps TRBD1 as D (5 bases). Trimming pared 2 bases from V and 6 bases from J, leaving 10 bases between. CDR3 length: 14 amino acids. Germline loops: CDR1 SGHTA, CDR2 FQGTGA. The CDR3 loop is CASSLQGYSGELFF. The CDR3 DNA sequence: TGTGCCAGCAGCTTACAGGGTTATTCCGGGGAGCTGTTTTTT.

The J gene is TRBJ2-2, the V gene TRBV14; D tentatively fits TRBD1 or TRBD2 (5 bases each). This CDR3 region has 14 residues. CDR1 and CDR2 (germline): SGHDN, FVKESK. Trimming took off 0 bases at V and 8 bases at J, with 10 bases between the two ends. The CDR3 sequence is CASSQDRGRGELFF. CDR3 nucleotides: TGTGCCAGCAGCCAAGATCGGGGCAGGGGGGAGCTGTTTTTT.

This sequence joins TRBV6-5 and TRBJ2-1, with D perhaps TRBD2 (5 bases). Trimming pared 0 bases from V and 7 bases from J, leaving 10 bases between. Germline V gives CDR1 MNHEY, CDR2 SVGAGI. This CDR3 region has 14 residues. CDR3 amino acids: CASSYSYGGNEQFF. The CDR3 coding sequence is TGTGCCAGCAGTTACTCTTACGGCGGGAATGAGCAGTTCTTC.

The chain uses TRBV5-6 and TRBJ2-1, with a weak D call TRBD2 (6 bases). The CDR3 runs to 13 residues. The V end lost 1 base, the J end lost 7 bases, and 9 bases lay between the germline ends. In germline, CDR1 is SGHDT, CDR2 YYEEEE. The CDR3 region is CASSLMAGNEQFF. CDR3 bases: TGTGCCAGCAGCTTGATGGCGGGAAATGAGCAGTTCTTC.